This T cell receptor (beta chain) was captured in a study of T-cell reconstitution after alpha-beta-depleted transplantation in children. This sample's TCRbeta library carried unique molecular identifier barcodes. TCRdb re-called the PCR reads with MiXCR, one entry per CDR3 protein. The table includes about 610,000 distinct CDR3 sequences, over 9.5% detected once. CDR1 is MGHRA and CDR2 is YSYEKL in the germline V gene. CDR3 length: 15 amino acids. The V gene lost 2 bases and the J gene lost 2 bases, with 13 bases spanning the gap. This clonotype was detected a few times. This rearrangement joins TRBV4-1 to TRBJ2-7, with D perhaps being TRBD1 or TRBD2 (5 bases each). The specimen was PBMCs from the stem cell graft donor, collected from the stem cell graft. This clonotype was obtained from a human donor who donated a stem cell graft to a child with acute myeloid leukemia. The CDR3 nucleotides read TGCGCCAGCAGCCAATCCGGGACGGCGACCTACGAGCAGTACTTC. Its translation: CASSQSGTATYEQYF.